A single T cell receptor beta chain is shown here with its context. Its antigen is unidentified. This entry comes from a study of Tregs in tolerant kidney transplant recipients. Germline values: CDR1 SGHRS, CDR2 YFSETQ. This CDR3 region has 15 residues. Between the trimmed V and J ends, which lost 0 bases and 0 bases, there was a span of 7 bases. Data came from immunoSEQ multiplex PCR; TCRdb stores just in-frame clones and leaves some out. Counted here are 15,000 to 25,000 clones, roughly 65% occurring once; the ten biggest clones make up around 3.5%. The gene calls are TRBV5-1 and TRBJ2-1, with D uncertain. Material for sequencing was Tregs from blood cultured with allogeneic cells. The receptor was derived from a human donor in good health. Here the CDR3 reads CASSLGHSSYNEQFF. The CDR3 bases are TGCGCCAGCAGCTTGGGACACAGCTCCTACAATGAGCAGTTCTTC.